The rows below give T cell receptor beta chains drawn from one sample of a study of cytomegalovirus exposure and HLA in healthy donors. Profiled with immunoSEQ multiplex PCR; TCRdb holds only in-frame clones, not every one. The sample lists 150,000 to 200,000 clones, 60% to 80% seen once, with more than 13% in the top ten. The material sequenced was PBMCs. These receptors all stem from a man in his fifties in good health and CMV-seropositive. Both conserved end residues are part of each CDR3. D genes are given only for firm matches.

j_call v_call d_call cdr3_aa
TRBJ2-7 TRBV10-3 TRBD1 CAISESGTGPYEQYF
TRBJ2-3 TRBV5-8 NA CASSYGQGSPSQYF
TRBJ1-4 TRBV5-1 TRBD1 CASSPAGPDRDEKLFF
TRBJ1-5 TRBV28 NA CASTEARQGGGMLNQPQHF
TRBJ1-2 TRBV5-4 TRBD1 CASSAAGGDYGYTF
TRBJ2-7 TRBV11-2 NA CASRTYTGTRYEQYF
TRBJ2-1 TRBV6-4 TRBD1 CASRRTGNNEQFF
TRBJ1-1 TRBV6-6 NA CASSYEGYTEAFF
TRBJ1-2 TRBV6-6 NA CASIPTGEYGYTF
TRBJ1-6 TRBV11-2 NA CASSLTQGYNSPLHF
TRBJ2-1 TRBV10-3 TRBD1 CAISDPRDRVYNEQFF
TRBJ1-2 TRBV5-4 TRBD1 CASSFGQAKYGYTF
TRBJ1-2 TRBV6-6 NA CASSYLTRQDGYTF
TRBJ2-7 TRBV4-2 NA CASSQDGASAAGQYF
TRBJ1-6 TRBV28 NA CASKRGGGNSPLHF
TRBJ2-5 TRBV9 TRBD2 CASSARGLEQETQYF
TRBJ2-3 TRBV7-9 NA CSSSPDLDTQYF
TRBJ2-7 TRBV23-1 NA CASSQWRVLYPYEQYF
TRBJ2-5 TRBV7-9 TRBD1 CASSPRTGLIQETQYF
TRBJ2-5 TRBV29-1 TRBD1 CSVEDPRDRGRKRETQYF
TRBJ1-1 TRBV7-9 NA CSSSLDWNTEAFF
TRBJ2-7 TRBV15 NA CATSRDSSSYEQYF
TRBJ1-2 TRBV9 TRBD1 CASSITGTGSYGYTF
TRBJ1-2 TRBV30 NA CAWSRGAGNYGYTF
TRBJ2-5 TRBV10-3 TRBD2 CAIRTSGVKQETQYF